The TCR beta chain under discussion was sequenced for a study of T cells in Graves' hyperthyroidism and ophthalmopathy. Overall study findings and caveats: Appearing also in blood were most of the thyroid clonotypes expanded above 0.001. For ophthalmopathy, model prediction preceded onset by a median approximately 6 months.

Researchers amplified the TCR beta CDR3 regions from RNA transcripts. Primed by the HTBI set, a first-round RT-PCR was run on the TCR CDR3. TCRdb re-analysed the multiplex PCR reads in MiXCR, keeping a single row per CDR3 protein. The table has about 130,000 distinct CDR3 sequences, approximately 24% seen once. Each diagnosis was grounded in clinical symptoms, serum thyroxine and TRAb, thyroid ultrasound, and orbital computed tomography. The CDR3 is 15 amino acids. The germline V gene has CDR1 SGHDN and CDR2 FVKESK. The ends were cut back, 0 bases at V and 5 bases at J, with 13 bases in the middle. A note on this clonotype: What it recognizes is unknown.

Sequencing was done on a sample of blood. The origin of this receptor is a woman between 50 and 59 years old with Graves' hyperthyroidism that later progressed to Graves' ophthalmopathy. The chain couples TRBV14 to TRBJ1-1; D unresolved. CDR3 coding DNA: TGTGCCAGCAGCCAAGATCTCGGAGGGCGAACTGAAGCTTTCTTT. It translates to CASSQDLGGRTEAFF.